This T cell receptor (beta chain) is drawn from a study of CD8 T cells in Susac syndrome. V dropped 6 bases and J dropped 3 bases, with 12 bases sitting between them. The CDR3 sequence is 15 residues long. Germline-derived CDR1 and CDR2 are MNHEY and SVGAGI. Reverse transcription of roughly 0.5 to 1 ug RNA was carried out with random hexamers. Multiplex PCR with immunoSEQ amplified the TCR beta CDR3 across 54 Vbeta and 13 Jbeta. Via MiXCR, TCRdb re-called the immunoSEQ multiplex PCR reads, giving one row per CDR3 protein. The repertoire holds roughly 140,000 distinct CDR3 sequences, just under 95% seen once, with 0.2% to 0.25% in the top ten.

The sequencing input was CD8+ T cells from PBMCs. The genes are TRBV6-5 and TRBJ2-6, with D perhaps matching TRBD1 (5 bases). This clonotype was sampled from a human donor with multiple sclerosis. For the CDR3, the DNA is TGTGCCAGCAGAACCACAGGCCTTGGGGCCAACGTCCTGACTTTC. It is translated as CASRTTGLGANVLTF.